The 18 T cell receptor beta chains given below trace back to one sample, sequenced in a study of cytomegalovirus exposure and HLA in healthy donors. Primers: 60 Vbeta forward and 13 Jbeta reverse. The method was immunoSEQ multiplex PCR; TCRdb's version includes in-frame clones alone and lacks a portion of them. The table includes 120,000 to 150,000 clones, 60% to 80% detected once. The sequenced material came from PBMCs. These receptors originate from a woman in her thirties in good health and CMV-seronegative.

V usage is TRBV9 and J usage is TRBJ1-3; no clear D. Germline V gene lookup returns CDR1 SGDLS and CDR2 YYNGEE. V lost 6 bases to trimming and J lost 0 bases, with 16 bases between them. The CDR3 is 16 amino acids. The CDR3 reads CASTRLDFFSGNTIYF. The CDR3 nucleotides are TGTGCCAGCACCCGGTTGGACTTCTTCTCTGGAAACACCATATATTTT. The full variable domain, in which reference TRBV9 and TRBJ1-3 provide the parts outside the CDR3, is DSGVTQTPKHLITATGQRVTLRCSPRSGDLSVYWYQQSLDQGLQFLIQYYNGEERAKGNILERFSAQQFPDLHSELNLSSLELGDSALYFCASTRLDFFSGNTIYFGEGSWLTVV.

This chain connects TRBV18 to TRBJ2-1, with 7 bases lining up with TRBD1. With 3 bases clipped from V and 3 bases from J, the junction kept 14 bases outside the gene matches. Germline V gene lookup returns CDR1 KGHSH and CDR2 LQKENI. The CDR3 extends over 18 amino acids. DNA of the CDR3: TGTGCCAGCTCACCCCTTCTAACAGGGGCTTCAGACTACAATGAGCAGTTCTTC. This codes for CASSPLLTGASDYNEQFF.

The V and J genes are TRBV2 and TRBJ1-1; TRBD1 agrees at 8 bases. The germline CDR1 and CDR2 sequences are SNHLY and FYNNEI. The CDR3 length is 16 residues. V was pared by 7 bases and J by 0 bases, with 10 bases of the junction left unmatched. CDR3 sequence (DNA): TGTGCCAGCACCAAAGAGACAGGGGCGATGAACACTGAAGCTTTCTTT. The encoded protein is CASTKETGAMNTEAFF.

This clone turned up a few times. The chain is built from TRBV6-1 and TRBJ1-4, with D uncertain. The V gene's germline CDR1 is MNHNS and CDR2 SASEGT. The germline V and J ends were trimmed by 6 bases and 7 bases, with 6 bases remaining between them. This CDR3 has 11 amino acids. DNA of the CDR3: TGTGCCAGCAGAACGGGTGAAAAACTGTTTTTT. Translation gives CASRTGEKLFF.

This chain joins TRBV6-5 and TRBJ2-1; 9 bases are shared with TRBD1. J lost 6 bases, V lost 8 bases, and 8 bases had no gene match. Germline V gene data show CDR1 as MNHEY and CDR2 as SVGAGI. The CDR3 loop spans 14 amino acids. The CDR3 reads CASVRDRASNEQFF. The CDR3 DNA reads as TGTGCCAGCGTGAGGGACAGGGCCTCCAATGAGCAGTTCTTC.

The chain has TRBV18 and TRBJ2-3; 9 nucleotides match TRBD2. The ends lost 0 bases at V and 6 bases at J; junction bases unmatched: 10. This CDR3 spans 17 amino acids. The germline gives CDR1 KGHSH, CDR2 LQKENI. The CDR3 reads CASSPPKRLAARDTQYF. DNA of the CDR3: TGTGCCAGCTCACCACCGAAGAGACTAGCGGCCCGGGATACGCAGTATTTT. Together with reference TRBV18 and TRBJ2-3, the CDR3 gives the full variable domain: NAGVMQNPRHLVRRRGQEARLRCSPMKGHSHVYWYRQLPEEGLKFMVYLQKENIIDESGMPKERFSAEFPKEGPSILRIQQVVRGDSAAYFCASSPPKRLAARDTQYFGPGTRLTVL.

This sequence joins TRBV6-1 and TRBJ1-1; 8 nucleotides agree with TRBD1. The germline CDR1 and CDR2 sequences are MNHNS and SASEGT. There are 14 residues in the CDR3. V lost 4 bases and J lost 1; bases outside the gene matches: 2. This chain's CDR3 is CASSVTGGNTEAFF. The DNA of the CDR3 is TGTGCCAGCAGTGTTACAGGGGGGAACACTGAAGCTTTCTTT.

J is TRBJ1-1 and V is TRBV27; 11 bases match TRBD1. The ends lost 1 base at V and 5 bases at J; junction bases unmatched: 12. Per germline, CDR1 MNHEY and CDR2 SMNVEV (reference sequence). CDR3 size: 18 residues. As DNA, the CDR3 is TGTGCCAGCAGTTTATATTCAGGACAGGGGGCGAAGGGAACTGAAGCTTTCTTT. Its protein product is CASSLYSGQGAKGTEAFF.

The rearrangement joins TRBV10-3 to TRBJ2-1, with D possibly TRBD1 on 6 matching bases. Germline V gene sequence: CDR1 ENHRY, CDR2 SYGVKD. V was cut by 3 bases and J by 8 bases, with 20 bases left in between. The CDR3 length is 16 residues. CDR3: CAISEPSMTGADEQFF. In nucleotides, the CDR3 is TGTGCCATCAGTGAACCGAGTATGACAGGCGCAGATGAGCAGTTCTTC.

The CDR3 DNA follows: TGTGCCAGCAGTTCCCGAACAGGGGGGGACTCCTACGAGCAGTACTTC. This encodes CASSSRTGGDSYEQYF. The rearrangement joins TRBV6-5 to TRBJ2-7; the D gene is possibly TRBD1 (8 bases). V was pared by 4 bases and J by 0 bases, with 16 bases between. This CDR3 is built from 16 residues. CDR1 is MNHEY and CDR2 is SVGAGI in the germline V gene.

This sequence joins TRBV28 and TRBJ2-3; TRBD2 aligns across 7 bases. CDR1 and CDR2 from the germline V gene are MDHEN and SYDVKM. The CDR3 consists of 14 residues. V lost 10 bases, J lost 3 bases, and 10 bases stayed unmatched. The CDR3 nucleotides read TGTGCCACTGGTATGGCTAGCGGTACAGATACGCAGTATTTT. This translates into CATGMASGTDTQYF.

This chain uses TRBV30 with TRBJ2-1; 8 nucleotides match TRBD2. The junction had 4 bases not matched to a gene; V was cut back by 0 bases and J by 6 bases. Germline CDR1 reads GTSNPN; CDR2 reads SVGIG (reference sequence). The CDR3 runs to 14 residues. CDR3 residues: CAWSVGLDGNEQFF. The CDR3 coding sequence is TGTGCCTGGAGTGTGGGACTAGACGGCAATGAGCAGTTCTTC.

The chain links TRBV5-1 to TRBJ2-3; the match to TRBD2 covers 7 bases. After removal of 2 bases from V and 3 bases from J, the junction contained 9 bases not matched to a gene. The CDR3 covers 16 residues. Germline assignment: CDR1 SGHRS and CDR2 YFSETQ. CDR3 DNA sequence: TGCGCCAGCAGCTTAGCACTAGCGACTGGTACAGATACGCAGTATTTT. Its translation is CASSLALATGTDTQYF.

This rearrangement joins TRBV13 to TRBJ2-1, with D possibly being TRBD1 (5 bases). The CDR3 runs to 18 residues. CDR1 and CDR2 from the germline V gene are PRHDT and FYEKMQ (reference sequence). Trimming took off 0 bases at V and 4 bases at J, with 19 bases between the two ends. The CDR3 here is CASSLGFGLHKGYNEQFF. The CDR3 DNA sequence: TGTGCCAGCAGCTTAGGGTTCGGTCTACATAAGGGGTACAATGAGCAGTTCTTC.

This clone was seen a few times. The genes are TRBV28 and TRBJ2-1, with 10 positions matching TRBD2. Per the germline V gene, CDR1 is MDHEN and CDR2 is SYDVKM. The V and J ends lost 8 bases and 2 bases, in that order; junction bases with no gene match: 9. CDR3 length: 16 amino acids. The CDR3 here is CASLGTSAQAYNEQFF. CDR3 DNA sequence: TGTGCCAGCTTGGGGACTAGCGCCCAGGCCTACAATGAGCAGTTCTTC.

This clone was seen more than once but under ten times. The CDR3, as DNA: TGTGCCAGCAACTATTCCCCCGGGGGGGGAGAGACCCAGTACTTC. Its protein is CASNYSPGGGETQYF. This rearrangement joins TRBV7-2 to TRBJ2-5; 8 bases are a match to TRBD2. With V trimmed by 7 bases and J by 4 bases, 11 bases remained unmatched. Germline CDR1 SGHTA, CDR2 FQGNSA. The CDR3 covers 15 residues.

V gene TRBV7-9 combines with J gene TRBJ2-3; D might be TRBD2 (5 bases). V gave up 8 bases and J gave up 4 bases, with 7 bases separating them. The germline CDR1 and CDR2 sequences are SEHNR and FQNEAQ (reference sequence). This CDR3 is built from 11 residues. The DNA for the CDR3 is TGTGCCAGCCAGAGGGCAGATACGCAGTATTTT. Translating gives CASQRADTQYF. The full variable domain, rest sourced from reference TRBV7-9 and TRBJ2-3, is DTGVSQNPRHKITKRGQNVTFRCDPISEHNRLYWYRQTLGQGPEFLTYFQNEAQLEKSRLLSDRFSAERPKGSFSTLEIQRTEQGDSAMYLCASQRADTQYFGPGTRLTVL.

The rearrangement joins TRBV9 to TRBJ2-3; 8 bases are a match to TRBD2. Germline CDR1 is SGDLS and CDR2 is YYNGEE. The V and J ends lost 0 bases and 8 bases, in that order; junction bases with no gene match: 14. The length of the CDR3 is 17 residues. CDR3 protein: CASSVGIPGGGGGTQYF. The CDR3 nucleotides read TGTGCCAGCAGCGTAGGAATTCCGGGGGGGGGCGGGGGTACGCAGTATTTT.